What follows are 29 T cell receptor beta chains derived from one specimen sequenced in a study of blood T cell repertoires in COVID-19. TCRdb keeps only in-frame clones here, not all; method: immunoSEQ multiplex PCR. Among approximately 180,000 clones listed, 89% were seen once. Sequencing was done on a sample of PBMCs or T cells enriched from blood (not recorded which). Every receptor here comes from a woman aged 40 to 50 with acute COVID-19.

The V call is TRBV12-3 or TRBV12-4, the J call TRBJ2-1, with TRBD2 identical over 10 bases. The CDR3 contains 11 residues. The ends lost 6 bases at V and 16 bases at J; junction bases unmatched: 6. The CDR3 nucleotides are TGTGCCAGCAGCCCCGGGACTAGCGCCTTCTTC. Translation gives CASSPGTSAFF.

This chain uses TRBV4-1 with TRBJ2-5, with 7 bases identical to TRBD2. The CDR3 loop spans 15 amino acids. With 1 base clipped from V and 2 bases from J, the junction kept 4 bases outside the gene matches. CDR1 MGHRA and CDR2 YSYEKL come from the germline V gene. CDR3 in amino acids: CASSQARTSQETQYF. The CDR3 DNA sequence: TGCGCCAGCAGCCAAGCCCGGACTAGTCAAGAGACCCAGTACTTC.

This clone has a handful of counts. The chain's CDR3 is CASSYAGGETQYF. The CDR3 bases are TGTGCCAGCAGTTACGCAGGCGGGGAGACCCAGTACTTC. The chain couples TRBV6-5 to TRBJ2-5, with D possibly being TRBD2 (5 bases). From germline, CDR1 is MNHEY and CDR2 SVGAGI. With 2 bases removed from V and 5 bases from J, the gap between germline ends came to 9 bases. The CDR3 runs 13 residues.

The rearrangement joins TRBV7-9 to TRBJ2-5; the match to TRBD1 covers 10 bases. The length of the CDR3 is 15 residues. Germline V gene lookup returns CDR1 SEHNR and CDR2 FQNEAQ (reference sequence). After removal of 5 bases from V and 4 bases from J, the junction contained 7 bases not matched to a gene. The DNA of the CDR3 is TGTGCCAGCAGCGTAAGACAGGGGGCCCCAGAGACCCAGTACTTC. This encodes CASSVRQGAPETQYF.

CDR3 protein: CASSQVTDSGVYEQYF. The CDR3 DNA reads TGTGCCAGCAGCCAAGTTACCGATAGCGGGGTCTACGAGCAGTACTTC. The chain carries TRBV4-2 and TRBJ2-7; 8 bases align to TRBD2. The CDR3 totals 16 residues. The trim removed 1 base at V and 3 bases at J, leaving 8 bases unmatched. CDR1 and CDR2 from the germline V gene are LGHNA and YNFKEQ.

J is TRBJ1-2 and V is TRBV7-6, with D perhaps matching TRBD1 (6 bases). This CDR3 has 16 residues. The V end was cut by 5 bases, the J end by 6 bases, with 22 bases between. Germline CDR1 reads SGHVS; CDR2 reads FNYEAQ. Here the CDR3 DNA reads TGTGCCAGCAGCCCTAGTACGACACAGGGAAGGGATGGCTACACCTTC. It yields the protein CASSPSTTQGRDGYTF. Full variable domain (rest looked up from reference TRBV7-6 and TRBJ1-2): GAGVSQSPRYKVTKRGQDVALRCDPISGHVSLYWYRQALGQGPEFLTYFNYEAQQDKSGLPNDRFSAERPEGSISTLTIQRTEQRDSAMYRCASSPSTTQGRDGYTFGSGTRLTVV.

Only one count was recorded for this clone. The chain uses TRBV2 and TRBJ2-1; D is perhaps TRBD2 (5 bases). V was shortened by 6 bases and J by 3 bases, with 9 bases between the two germline ends. Per the germline V gene, CDR1 is SNHLY and CDR2 is FYNNEI. The CDR3 has 13 residues. CDR3 amino acids: CASRTEVYNEQFF. Written as DNA, the CDR3 is TGTGCCAGCAGGACGGAGGTCTACAATGAGCAGTTCTTC.

V and J are TRBV7-8 and TRBJ2-3; weak D call: TRBD1 (6 bases). CDR1 SGHVS and CDR2 FQNEAQ come from the germline V gene. Deletions cut 2 bases from V and 6 bases from J, with 12 bases between. The CDR3 has 14 amino acids. The CDR3 loop is CASSLRDMRDTQYF. CDR3 nucleotide sequence: TGTGCCAGCAGCTTACGGGACATGAGGGATACGCAGTATTTT.

J is TRBJ1-5 and V is TRBV7-6; 8 bases map to TRBD1. Germline assignment: CDR1 SGHVS and CDR2 FNYEAQ. V gave up 0 bases and J gave up 2 bases; unmatched junction bases: 3. CDR3 size: 16 residues. CDR3 in amino acids: CASSLAGTGGNQPQHF. CDR3 DNA sequence: TGTGCCAGCAGCTTAGCGGGGACAGGTGGCAATCAGCCCCAGCATTTT.

This chain links TRBV2 with TRBJ1-6, with D possibly being TRBD1 (6 bases). Germline V gene sequence: CDR1 SNHLY, CDR2 FYNNEI. The ends were cut back, 8 bases at V and 8 bases at J, with 16 bases in the middle. The CDR3 is 14 amino acids. CDR3 protein: CASSIGGGYSPLHF. In DNA, the CDR3 is TGTGCCAGCTCCATAGGGGGGGGGTATTCACCCCTCCACTTT.

The rearrangement links TRBV6-4 to TRBJ1-6, with 7 bases aligning to TRBD1. Germline V gives CDR1 MRHNA, CDR2 SNTAGT. The CDR3 has 14 residues. V dropped 5 bases and J dropped 5; count of bases not matched to a gene: 3. CDR3 region: CASSRDRNNSPLHF. CDR3 DNA: TGTGCCAGCAGTCGGGACAGAAATAATTCACCCCTCCACTTT.

The genes are TRBV20-1 and TRBJ2-7; the D is unclear. This CDR3 spans 12 amino acids. Per the germline V gene, CDR1 is DFQATT and CDR2 is SNEGSKA (reference sequence). Deletions cut 3 bases from V and 4 bases from J, with 10 bases between. CDR3 DNA: TGCAGTGCTAGTCAAAGCCCATACGAGCAGTACTTC. Amino acids: CSASQSPYEQYF.

The chain uses TRBV5-4 and TRBJ2-5, with TRBD1 as a possible D gene (6 bases). V was clipped by 5 bases and J by 2 bases, with 16 bases between them. CDR1 is SGHNT and CDR2 is YYREEE in the germline V gene (reference sequence). There are 15 residues in the CDR3. CDR3 in DNA: TGTGCCAGCAGTCCCGGGACACATATTCAAGAGACCCAGTACTTC. Its protein is CASSPGTHIQETQYF.

This sequence joins TRBV6-2 or TRBV6-3 and TRBJ2-2; TRBD2 agrees at 13 bases. Germline-derived CDR1 and CDR2 are MNHEY and SVGEGT. With 6 bases clipped from V and 4 bases from J, the junction kept 14 bases outside the gene matches. The CDR3 extends over 19 amino acids. This CDR3 reads CASSKSGLAGITGTGELFF. The CDR3 DNA sequence: TGTGCCAGCAGCAAGTCGGGACTAGCGGGAATAACGGGCACCGGGGAGCTGTTTTTT.

This rearrangement joins TRBV7-9 to TRBJ1-2; TRBD1 matches 9 bases. J was trimmed by 6 bases and V by 1 base; bases with no gene match: 6. In germline, CDR1 is SEHNR, CDR2 FQNEAQ (reference sequence). This CDR3 is 15 amino acids long. CDR3 DNA: TGTGCCAGCAGCTTAGGTGTGACAGGGGGGCATGGCTACACCTTC. As protein: CASSLGVTGGHGYTF. The variable domain in full, with the rest retrieved from reference TRBV7-9 and TRBJ1-2, is DTGVSQNPRHKITKRGQNVTFRCDPISEHNRLYWYRQTLGQGPEFLTYFQNEAQLEKSRLLSDRFSAERPKGSFSTLEIQRTEQGDSAMYLCASSLGVTGGHGYTFGSGTRLTVV.

The chain couples TRBV27 to TRBJ1-3; D is ambiguous. The CDR3 runs to 16 residues. Trimming shortened V by 6 bases and J by 0 bases, and 15 bases separated the two germline ends. Per the germline V gene, CDR1 is MNHEY and CDR2 is SMNVEV (reference sequence). In DNA, the CDR3 is TGTGCCAGCAGAGCCTACGGAGGGCCCTCTGGAAACACCATATATTTT. This sequence encodes CASRAYGGPSGNTIYF.

This chain uses TRBV5-1 with TRBJ1-1; D ambiguous. The CDR3 runs 14 residues. Trimming shortened V by 3 bases and J by 9 bases, and 18 bases separated the two germline ends. Germline V gene lookup returns CDR1 SGHRS and CDR2 YFSETQ. The CDR3 coding sequence is TGCGCCAGCAGCTCCGGGTCCTCGGGCGGGAAAGCTTTCTTT. Its translation: CASSSGSSGGKAFF.

CDR3 DNA sequence: TGTGCCAGCAGCTTAAGACATTCCTCTGACGAGCAGTACTTC. It yields the protein CASSLRHSSDEQYF. The gene calls are TRBV7-6 and TRBJ2-7; D remains ambiguous. The germline V gene has CDR1 SGHVS and CDR2 FNYEAQ. Trimming removed 2 bases at V and 5 bases at J, with 13 bases between. This CDR3 contains 14 residues.

V usage is TRBV7-6 and J usage is TRBJ2-2; 7 positions match TRBD2. V shed 5 bases and J 0 bases; nucleotides not matched to a gene: 6. The CDR3 has 16 amino acids. Per the germline V gene, CDR1 is SGHVS and CDR2 is FNYEAQ. CDR3 DNA sequence: TGTGCCAGCAGCATTGGGGAGGGCGCGAACACCGGGGAGCTGTTTTTT. Translated, it gives CASSIGEGANTGELFF.

This chain uses TRBV4-3 with TRBJ2-1, with 14 bases lining up with TRBD2. V was pared by 0 bases and J by 7 bases, with 2 bases of the junction left unmatched. CDR3 length equals 16 residues. The germline CDR1 and CDR2 sequences are LGHNA and YSLEER. CDR3 bases: TGCGCCAGCAGCCAAGAAGGGACTAGCGGGAGTAATGAGCAGTTCTTC. Translation: CASSQEGTSGSNEQFF.

The V and J genes are TRBV2 and TRBJ2-7; 7 positions match TRBD1. Germline trimming cut 0 bases from V and 4 bases from J; bases unmatched to any gene: 12. The germline V gene has CDR1 SNHLY and CDR2 FYNNEI. The CDR3 contains 17 residues. CDR3 coding DNA: TGTGCCAGCAGTGAAGCGGGCCGGGACAGACCCTCATACGAGCAGTACTTC. Its translation: CASSEAGRDRPSYEQYF. The full variable domain, rest sourced from reference TRBV2 and TRBJ2-7, is EPEVTQTPSHQVTQMGQEVILRCVPISNHLYFYWYRQILGQKVEFLVSFYNNEISEKSEIFDDQFSVERPDGSNFTLKIRSTKLEDSAMYFCASSEAGRDRPSYEQYFGPGTRLTVT.

This rearrangement joins TRBV3-1 (or the pseudogene TRBV3-2) to TRBJ1-6; D uncertain. Germline CDR1 reads LGHDT; CDR2 reads YNNKEL (reference sequence). Trimming took off 2 bases at V and 8 bases at J, with 10 bases between the two ends. This CDR3 comprises 14 residues. The CDR3 here is CASSQQVFDSPLHF. Written as DNA, the CDR3 is TGTGCCAGCAGCCAACAGGTTTTTGATTCACCCCTCCACTTT.

J is TRBJ2-7 and V is TRBV5-6; 7 bases are shared with TRBD2. V shed 4 bases, J shed 3 bases, and the junction held 10 bases outside the gene matches. The V gene's germline CDR1 is SGHDT and CDR2 YYEEEE. CDR3 length equals 15 residues. The CDR3: CASSPMGGADYEQYF. In DNA form, the CDR3 reads TGTGCCAGCAGCCCCATGGGAGGGGCGGACTACGAGCAGTACTTC.

The chain recombines TRBV5-1 with TRBJ2-3; D uncertain. CDR1 and CDR2 from the germline V gene are SGHRS and YFSETQ. V was trimmed by 2 bases and J by 6 bases, leaving 13 bases between them. The CDR3 is 14 amino acids. The CDR3 loop reads CASSLIDTADTQYF. The CDR3 nucleotides are TGCGCCAGCAGCTTAATTGACACCGCGGATACGCAGTATTTT. The full variable domain, completed using reference TRBV5-1 and TRBJ2-3, is KAGVTQTPRYLIKTRGQQVTLSCSPISGHRSVSWYQQTPGQGLQFLFEYFSETQRNKGNFPGRFSGRQFSNSRSEMNVSTLELGDSALYLCASSLIDTADTQYFGPGTRLTVL.

The J gene is TRBJ2-5, the V gene TRBV9, with TRBD1 matching 7 bases. CDR3 length: 16 residues. The J segment lost 3 bases and the V segment lost 1 base, leaving 9 bases of the junction unmatched. Germline V gives CDR1 SGDLS, CDR2 YYNGEE. The CDR3 reads CASSVLGGNAKETQYF. In DNA form, the CDR3 reads TGTGCCAGCAGCGTATTAGGGGGCAATGCCAAAGAGACCCAGTACTTC.

The rearrangement joins TRBV5-4 to TRBJ1-5; D unclear. The V gene lost 4 bases and the J gene lost 4 bases, with 9 bases spanning the gap. The CDR3 has 13 amino acids. CDR1 SGHNT and CDR2 YYREEE come from the germline V gene (reference sequence). The CDR3 spells CASSVWPNQPQHF. In DNA form, the CDR3 reads TGTGCCAGCAGCGTTTGGCCGAATCAGCCCCAGCATTTT.

The chain is built from TRBV25-1 and TRBJ1-1; possible D gene TRBD1, 5 bases. CDR3 length: 13 amino acids. Looked up from germline, CDR1 is MGHDK and CDR2 is SYGVNS. The V gene lost 1 base and the J gene lost 10 bases, with 13 bases spanning the gap. The CDR3 reads CASSESNRGGAFF. The DNA of the CDR3 is TGTGCCAGCAGTGAATCAAACCGGGGGGGAGCTTTCTTT.

The chain has TRBV18 and TRBJ2-7; possibly TRBD2 for D (6 bases). CDR1 and CDR2 (germline): KGHSH, LQKENI. The V end lost 4 bases, the J end lost 5 bases, and 12 bases lay between the germline ends. This CDR3 has 13 amino acids. The CDR3 protein is CASSLREGDEQYF. The CDR3 DNA reads TGTGCCAGCTCACTGCGGGAAGGGGACGAGCAGTACTTC.

This clone was found a few times. J is TRBJ2-5 and V is TRBV28, with D possibly TRBD2 on 7 matching bases. The CDR3 has 14 amino acids. The germline V and J ends were trimmed by 6 bases and 5 bases, with 16 bases remaining between them. Germline assignment: CDR1 MDHEN and CDR2 SYDVKM. The CDR3: CASRRGGDAETQYF. The DNA for the CDR3 is TGTGCCAGCAGGAGGGGGGGCGATGCGGAGACCCAGTACTTC.